This TCR beta chain was recorded in a study of persistence of HIV-infected CD4 T cells. Turning to the study itself: Blood samples, up to roughly 200 mL, came from multiple time points, except a couple of leukapheresis donors sampled once.

On this clone: Antigen unknown.

This was the immunoSEQ version 4 assay in survey mode. Libraries were prepared by immunoSEQ multiplex PCR; TCRdb keeps only in-frame clonotypes and omits some of them. The sample holds about 43,000 clones, 89% seen once. The CDR3 length is 13 residues. Trimming pared 7 bases from V and 5 bases from J, leaving 15 bases between. Germline V gives CDR1 SNHLY, CDR2 FYNNEI. Study-level results: Proviral oligoclonality tracked with TCR oligoclonality within the same sorted cells.

Nonspecific anti-CD3/anti-CD28 bead stimulation represents the broad CD4+ T cell repertoire. CD4+ T cells upregulating both CD40 ligand and CD69 were sorted as responding cells. These HIV-1-infected adults initiated suppressive ART in chronic infection. The rearrangement uses TRBV2 and TRBJ2-7; D unresolved. This material consisted of CD4+ T cells sorted from PBMCs after approximately 20-hour stimulation, taken from a patient who received antiretroviral therapy. This clonotype originated in an adult man with HIV who was CMV-seropositive. The CDR3 nucleotides read TGTGCCAGCATCTCCGGCACGCATGACGAGCAGTACTTC. Translation: CASISGTHDEQYF. The variable domain in full, with the rest retrieved from reference TRBV2 and TRBJ2-7, is EPEVTQTPSHQVTQMGQEVILRCVPISNHLYFYWYRQILGQKVEFLVSFYNNEISEKSEIFDDQFSVERPDGSNFTLKIRSTKLEDSAMYFCASISGTHDEQYFGPGTRLTVT.